The rows below give T cell receptor beta chains drawn from one sample of a study of identical twins. Using its own MiXCR run on the 5' RACE reads, TCRdb lists one record per CDR3 protein. The table has 600,000 to 850,000 distinct CDR3 sequences, 15% to 20% seen once. A further study also used this sample, focusing on T cells expressing NK-cell markers.

Sequenced input: PBMCs. The receptors shown here come from a woman between 18 and 29 years old in good health. Each CDR3 is given with its conserved first and last residue. A D gene is named only where the DNA matches it firmly. Clone sizes are given selectively: once, few, many, or a class where the clone is expanded.

size	length	D	V	J	CDR3	DNA
-	14	TRBD2	TRBV27	TRBJ2-5	CASRRLANEETQYF	TGTGCCAGCAGGCGACTAGCGAATGAAGAGACCCAGTACTTC
few	13	-	TRBV12-3/TRBV12-4	TRBJ1-2	CASSLGARYGYTF	TGTGCCAGCAGTTTAGGGGCGCGGTATGGCTACACCTTC
few	14	TRBD1	TRBV6-2/TRBV6-3	TRBJ2-2	CASRGDRATGELFF	TGTGCCAGCCGGGGGGACAGGGCCACCGGGGAGCTGTTTTTT
few	16	-	TRBV7-2	TRBJ1-2	CASSFDNLGANYGYTF	TGTGCCAGCAGTTTTGACAACCTCGGGGCTAACTATGGCTACACCTTC
few	13	TRBD2	TRBV6-5	TRBJ2-1	CASSYLAGDEQFF	TGTGCCAGCAGTTACCTAGCGGGGGATGAGCAGTTCTTC
-	14	-	TRBV7-9	TRBJ2-5	CASSLAGRTETQYF	TGTGCCAGCAGCTTAGCAGGGAGAACCGAGACCCAGTACTTC
few	14	TRBD2	TRBV5-1	TRBJ2-7	CASSPSGSTREQYF	TGCGCCAGCAGCCCTAGCGGGAGTACGAGGGAGCAGTACTTC
-	15	TRBD2	TRBV9	TRBJ2-5	CASTRTSGPPETQYF	TGTGCCAGCACCAGAACTAGCGGGCCTCCAGAGACCCAGTACTTC
few	14	-	TRBV20-1	TRBJ2-4	CSARDLRRGNIQYF	TGCAGTGCTAGAGATCTACGGAGAGGGAACATTCAGTACTTC
-	14	-	TRBV20-1	TRBJ2-3	CSASPGAAADTQYF	TGCAGTGCTTCCCCAGGGGCCGCGGCAGATACGCAGTATTTT
-	13	TRBD1	TRBV20-1	TRBJ1-4	CSANQGVREKLFF	TGCAGTGCTAATCAGGGGGTTCGGGAAAAACTGTTTTTT
-	19	TRBD2	TRBV10-3	TRBJ2-3	CAIKKGLAGGPDYADTQYF	TGTGCCATCAAAAAGGGACTAGCGGGAGGGCCGGATTATGCAGATACGCAGTATTTT
-	15	TRBD2	TRBV20-1	TRBJ2-1	CSARDQKRGNNEQFF	TGCAGTGCTAGAGATCAAAAGCGGGGGAACAATGAGCAGTTCTTC
few	14	-	TRBV7-6	TRBJ2-3	CASSLGGPVDTQYF	TGTGCCAGCAGCTTAGGTGGGCCAGTGGATACGCAGTATTTT
few	11	-	TRBV6-5	TRBJ1-1	CASIGVDRAFF	TGTGCCAGCATTGGCGTTGATAGAGCTTTCTTT
few	15	TRBD2	TRBV4-2	TRBJ2-3	CASSQGAGVGDTQYF	TGTGCCAGCAGCCAAGGAGCGGGGGTAGGTGATACGCAGTATTTT